Presented here are 18 T cell receptor beta chains from one specimen sequenced in a study of CD8+ T cells in alopecia areata. Extraction and reverse transcription of RNA yielded cDNA as the sequencing template. Here immunoSEQ multiplex PCR was the method, and the copy in TCRdb shows in-frame clones only, minus some. The data contain 130,000 to 150,000 clones, approximately 87% of them seen just once; the ten biggest clones take up more than 13%. Here the sequenced sample was CD8+ T cells sorted from blood, taken at week 0. These receptors came from a human donor with alopecia areata.

The chain links TRBV7-9 to TRBJ2-3; D is possibly TRBD1 or TRBD2 (5 bases each). V lost 6 bases and J 3 bases, leaving 19 bases between the germline ends. This CDR3 is built from 16 residues. CDR1 and CDR2 (germline): SEHNR, FQNEAQ (reference sequence). CDR3 in DNA: TGTGCCAGCAGTACGACTAAACAGGTTCCTACAGATACGCAGTATTTT. Amino acid sequence: CASSTTKQVPTDTQYF. Full variable domain (rest looked up from reference TRBV7-9 and TRBJ2-3): DTGVSQNPRHKITKRGQNVTFRCDPISEHNRLYWYRQTLGQGPEFLTYFQNEAQLEKSRLLSDRFSAERPKGSFSTLEIQRTEQGDSAMYLCASSTTKQVPTDTQYFGPGTRLTVL.

The rearrangement joins TRBV29-1 to TRBJ2-1; 7 nucleotides align to TRBD2. Germline-derived CDR1 and CDR2 are SQVTM and ANQGSEA. V lost 6 bases and J lost 4; bases outside the gene matches: 6. The CDR3 runs to 13 residues. CDR3 protein: CSVRGGEYNEQFF. The DNA of the CDR3 is TGCAGCGTGAGGGGAGGGGAGTACAATGAGCAGTTCTTC.

The chain carries TRBV4-1 and TRBJ2-7; 12 bases agree with TRBD2. V dropped 3 bases and J dropped 3; count of bases not matched to a gene: 3. The CDR3 has 15 residues. The germline V gene has CDR1 MGHRA and CDR2 YSYEKL. For the CDR3, the DNA is TGCGCCAGCAGCCACCGACTAGCGGGAGACTACGAGCAGTACTTC. Protein: CASSHRLAGDYEQYF.

The DNA of the CDR3 is TGCGCCAGCAGCCCGGGACTAGCGGGAAGCTCGGAGCAGTTCTTC. This gives the protein CASSPGLAGSSEQFF. The chain links TRBV5-1 to TRBJ2-1; 13 nucleotides align to TRBD2. The CDR3 totals 15 residues. The ends lost 4 bases at V and 10 bases at J; junction bases unmatched: 8. Germline assignment: CDR1 SGHRS and CDR2 YFSETQ.

Concerning this clone: Other DNA sequences in this sample translate to the same CDR3. The rearrangement uses TRBV5-1 and TRBJ2-7; D unresolved. V lost 0 bases, J lost 0 bases, and 7 bases lay in between. CDR3 size: 14 residues. Per germline, CDR1 SGHRS and CDR2 YFSETQ. This CDR3 reads CASSLEGSSYEQYF. The CDR3 nucleotides read TGCGCCAGCAGCTTGGAGGGATCCTCCTACGAGCAGTACTTC. The full variable domain, its missing parts supplied by reference TRBV5-1 and TRBJ2-7, is KAGVTQTPRYLIKTRGQQVTLSCSPISGHRSVSWYQQTPGQGLQFLFEYFSETQRNKGNFPGRFSGRQFSNSRSEMNVSTLELGDSALYLCASSLEGSSYEQYFGPGTRLTVT.

This clone was seen a few times. V and J are TRBV27 and TRBJ2-7; 7 nucleotides agree with TRBD1. The CDR3 is made up of 17 amino acids. From germline, CDR1 is MNHEY and CDR2 SMNVEV (reference sequence). Trimming at V came to 8 bases and at J to 4 bases, leaving 20 bases not matched to a gene. CDR3 coding DNA: TGTGCCAGCGGCTTACGATCGAAGCAGGGGGAAGGGTACGAGCAGTACTTC. Translation: CASGLRSKQGEGYEQYF.

A single count supports this clone. This chain joins TRBV27 and TRBJ2-7; 7 bases agree with TRBD2. The V gene's germline CDR1 is MNHEY and CDR2 SMNVEV (reference sequence). The CDR3 has 15 residues. The V gene end was trimmed by 0 bases and the J gene end by 4 bases; junction bases not matched to a gene: 6. The CDR3 protein is CASSLSAGAIYEQYF. CDR3 nucleotide sequence: TGTGCCAGCAGTTTATCGGCGGGAGCGATATACGAGCAGTACTTC.

The V call is TRBV7-9, the J call TRBJ2-5; either TRBD1 or TRBD2 may fit D (6 bases each). Judging by the DNA end, TRBJ2-7 fits better; the J call may be wrong. The CDR3 consists of 15 residues. CDR1 and CDR2 from the germline V gene are SEHNR and FQNEAQ (reference sequence). The CDR3 DNA sequence: TGTGCCAGCAGCCCCTTAGGGGGAGGAGTCGGCGAGCAGTACTTC. This translates into CASSPLGGGVGEQYF.

Points on this clone: Other DNA sequences of this sample code for an identical CDR3. This chain joins TRBV11-2 and TRBJ2-2; D uncertain. Between the trimmed V and J ends, which lost 2 bases and 1 base, there was a span of 5 bases. Germline V CDR1 and CDR2: SGHAT, FQNNGV. The CDR3 contains 14 residues. CDR3 protein: CASSLTGNTGELFF. For the CDR3, the DNA is TGTGCCAGCAGCTTAACCGGGAACACCGGGGAGCTGTTTTTT.

The chain is built from TRBV19 and TRBJ2-2, with TRBD1 matching 7 bases. V shed 7 bases and J 6 bases; nucleotides not matched to a gene: 2. The CDR3 loop spans 12 amino acids. Looked up from germline, CDR1 is LNHDA and CDR2 is SQIVND (reference sequence). Here the CDR3 DNA reads TGTGCCAGTACCGACAGGGCCGGGGAGCTGTTTTTT. Its translation: CASTDRAGELFF.

The chain carries TRBV27 and TRBJ1-6; no firm D call. Germline V gene lookup returns CDR1 MNHEY and CDR2 SMNVEV (reference sequence). This CDR3 comprises 15 residues. Trimming pared 2 bases from V and 8 bases from J, leaving 13 bases between. In DNA form, the CDR3 reads TGTGCCAGCAGTTTAGGATTTGGCGGGGATTCACCCCTCCACTTT. Protein: CASSLGFGGDSPLHF.

This clone was found once. The V call is TRBV2, the J call TRBJ2-1; D remains ambiguous. Trimming shortened V by 3 bases and J by 9 bases, and 21 bases separated the two germline ends. Per the germline V gene, CDR1 is SNHLY and CDR2 is FYNNEI. The CDR3 length is 16 residues. The CDR3 DNA reads TGTGCCAGCAGTGACCGCAGGCAGCACAAGGTTGGTGAGCAGTTCTTC. Translated: CASSDRRQHKVGEQFF.

This clone was counted only a few times. The gene calls are TRBV11-2 and TRBJ2-7; D unclear. The germline V and J ends were trimmed by 1 base and 3 bases, with 7 bases remaining between them. The CDR3 contains 13 residues. Germline CDR1 SGHAT, CDR2 FQNNGV. CDR3 in amino acids: CASSLALLYEQYF. The CDR3 coding sequence is TGTGCCAGCAGCTTAGCCCTGCTCTACGAGCAGTACTTC.

The chain employs TRBV5-4 and TRBJ2-3; D not resolved. The CDR3 runs to 12 residues. Between the trimmed V and J ends, which lost 5 bases and 0 bases, there was a span of 4 bases. Looked up from germline, CDR1 is SGHNT and CDR2 is YYREEE (reference sequence). CDR3 sequence reads: CASRTSTDTQYF. CDR3 sequence (DNA): TGTGCCAGCAGGACTAGCACAGATACGCAGTATTTT. The full variable domain, with the rest looked up from reference TRBV5-4 and TRBJ2-3, is ETGVTQSPTHLIKTRGQQVTLRCSSQSGHNTVSWYQQALGQGPQFIFQYYREEENGRGNFPPRFSGLQFPNYSSELNVNALELDDSALYLCASRTSTDTQYFGPGTRLTVL.

V is TRBV5-1 and J is TRBJ2-7; no firm D call. Germline V gene lookup returns CDR1 SGHRS and CDR2 YFSETQ. The CDR3 spans 14 residues. The V end was cut by 0 bases, the J end by 4 bases, with 11 bases between. The CDR3 region is CASSLGQIIYEQYF. In nucleotides, the CDR3 is TGCGCCAGCAGCTTGGGCCAGATAATTTACGAGCAGTACTTC.

V and J are TRBV9 and TRBJ2-7; 7 nucleotides agree with TRBD2. The CDR3 is 15 amino acids. The V gene end was trimmed by 1 base and the J gene end by 0 bases; junction bases not matched to a gene: 4. Germline-derived CDR1 and CDR2 are SGDLS and YYNGEE. The CDR3 DNA follows: TGTGCCAGCAGCGTATTACCTAGCGGCTCCTACGAGCAGTACTTC. Translation gives CASSVLPSGSYEQYF.

The table lists this clone with a count of one. The chain is built from TRBV19 and TRBJ2-1; D is unclear. Trimming took off 7 bases at V and 0 bases at J, with 13 bases between the two ends. Germline CDR1 and CDR2: LNHDA and SQIVND (reference sequence). The CDR3 runs 15 residues. In nucleotides, the CDR3 is TGTGCCAGTACTCCGGCAGATAGCTCCTACAATGAGCAGTTCTTC. This translates into CASTPADSSYNEQFF. Supplemented by reference TRBV19 and TRBJ2-1, the full variable domain reads DGGITQSPKYLFRKEGQNVTLSCEQNLNHDAMYWYRQDPGQGLRLIYYSQIVNDFQKGDIAEGYSVSREKKESFPLTVTSAQKNPTAFYLCASTPADSSYNEQFFGPGTRLTVL.

Written as DNA, the CDR3 is TGTGCCAGCGACGTTCTCGGGCCTACCTACGAGCAGTACTTC. Its translation is CASDVLGPTYEQYF. This sequence joins TRBV7-9 and TRBJ2-7; D is uncertain. Germline assignment: CDR1 SEHNR and CDR2 FQNEAQ (reference sequence). The CDR3 loop spans 14 amino acids. Trimming took off 8 bases at V and 2 bases at J, with 16 bases between the two ends.